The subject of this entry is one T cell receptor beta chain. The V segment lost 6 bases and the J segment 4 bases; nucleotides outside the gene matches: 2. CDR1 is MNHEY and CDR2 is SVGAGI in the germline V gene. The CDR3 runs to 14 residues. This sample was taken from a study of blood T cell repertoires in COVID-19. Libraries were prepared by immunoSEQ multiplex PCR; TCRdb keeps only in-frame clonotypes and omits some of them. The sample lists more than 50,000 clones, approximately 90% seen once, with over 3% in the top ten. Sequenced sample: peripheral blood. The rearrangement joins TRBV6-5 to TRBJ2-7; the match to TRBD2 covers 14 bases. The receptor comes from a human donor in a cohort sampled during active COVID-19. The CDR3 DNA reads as TGTGCCAGCAGGGGGACTAGCGGGGGATACGAGCAGTACTTC. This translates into CASRGTSGGYEQYF.